This T cell receptor (beta chain) was profiled in a study of T cell changes during pregnancy in multiple sclerosis. Sequencing used immunoSEQ multiplex PCR; TCRdb keeps in-frame clones, though not all of them. The table has approximately 40,000 clones, around 90% seen once. The germline V gene encodes CDR1 MNHEY and CDR2 SVGAGI. CDR3 length: 13 amino acids. With 8 bases removed from V and 0 bases from J, the gap between germline ends came to 9 bases. The chain combines TRBV6-5 with TRBJ2-3; the D is unclear. This TCR was recovered from a female donor in good health, enrolled as a control in a pregnancy study. The sequencing here drew on CD4+ T cells from peripheral blood mononuclear cells, taken in the third trimester of pregnancy. The CDR3 DNA reads TGTGCCAGCCCTCGGGTGAGCACAGATACGCAGTATTTT. This gives the protein CASPRVSTDTQYF.